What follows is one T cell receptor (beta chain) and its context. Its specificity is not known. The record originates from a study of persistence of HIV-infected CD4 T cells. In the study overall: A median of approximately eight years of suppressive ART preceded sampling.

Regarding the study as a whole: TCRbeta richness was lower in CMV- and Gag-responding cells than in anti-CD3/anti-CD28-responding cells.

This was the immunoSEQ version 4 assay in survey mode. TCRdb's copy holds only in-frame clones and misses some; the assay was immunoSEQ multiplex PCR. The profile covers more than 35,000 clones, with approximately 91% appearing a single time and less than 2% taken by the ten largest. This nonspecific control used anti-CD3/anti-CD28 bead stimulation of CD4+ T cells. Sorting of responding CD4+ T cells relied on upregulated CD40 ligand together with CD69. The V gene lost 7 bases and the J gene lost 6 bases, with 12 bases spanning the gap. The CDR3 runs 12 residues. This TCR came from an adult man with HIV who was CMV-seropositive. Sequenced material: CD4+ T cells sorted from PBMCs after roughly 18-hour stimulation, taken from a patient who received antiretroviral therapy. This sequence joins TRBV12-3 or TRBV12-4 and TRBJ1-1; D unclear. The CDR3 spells CASIAGMAEAFF. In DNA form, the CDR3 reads TGTGCCAGCATCGCAGGAATGGCTGAAGCTTTCTTT.